Listed here are 16 T cell receptor beta chains from one sample, sequenced in a study of OX40 agonist ivuxolimab in advanced cancers. Clones were sequenced by immunoSEQ multiplex PCR, and TCRdb holds only the in-frame ones, with some missing. The sample holds roughly 40,000 clones, roughly 87% seen once. This material consisted of CD4+ or CD8+ T cells sorted from blood, taken in a trial of the OX40 agonist ivuxolimab. The receptors derive from an adult with an advanced solid tumor such as melanoma, head and neck, liver or kidney cancer.

The chain employs TRBV6-5 and TRBJ2-1; D perhaps matches TRBD1 (6 bases). V was pared by 7 bases and J by 7 bases, with 8 bases between. Germline values: CDR1 MNHEY, CDR2 SVGAGI. The length of the CDR3 is 11 residues. The CDR3 loop is CASIRGNEQFF. The DNA of the CDR3 is TGTGCCAGCATCAGGGGTAATGAGCAGTTCTTC.

The CDR3 is CASSWGSYGYTF. The CDR3 coding sequence is TGTGCCAGCAGCTGGGGGAGCTATGGCTACACCTTC. V and J are TRBV5-8 and TRBJ1-2; D may be TRBD1 (5 bases). Germline V CDR1 and CDR2: SGHTS, YDEGEE. This CDR3 has 12 residues. Trimming removed 3 bases at V and 4 bases at J, with 7 bases between.

This clone appeared a single time. The V gene is TRBV14, the J gene TRBJ1-6; the D is unclear. The CDR3 spans 12 residues. V was clipped by 4 bases and J by 11 bases, with 9 bases between them. Looked up from germline, CDR1 is SGHDN and CDR2 is FVKESK. Written as DNA, the CDR3 is TGTGCCAGCAGCCCCTCAAGGACACCCCTCCACTTT. It codes for CASSPSRTPLHF.

The gene calls are TRBV27 and TRBJ1-4; no reliable D call. The germline CDR1 and CDR2 sequences are MNHEY and SMNVEV (reference sequence). V was pared by 0 bases and J by 8 bases, with 10 bases between. The CDR3 extends over 14 amino acids. The CDR3 coding sequence is TGTGCCAGCAGTTTATCCAACCCGAGGGAAAAACTGTTTTTT. This codes for CASSLSNPREKLFF. Combining the CDR3 with reference TRBV27 and TRBJ1-4 gives the whole variable domain EAQVTQNPRYLITVTGKKLTVTCSQNMNHEYMSWYRQDPGLGLRQIYYSMNVEVTDKGDVPEGYKVSRKEKRNFPLILESPSPNQTSLYFCASSLSNPREKLFFGSGTQLSVL.

The chain joins TRBV30 to TRBJ1-5; D unclear. V was clipped by 5 bases and J by 4 bases, with 12 bases between them. Germline CDR1 reads GTSNPN; CDR2 reads SVGIG (reference sequence). The CDR3 loop spans 13 amino acids. The CDR3 reads CAWEEGGNQPQHF. The CDR3, as DNA: TGTGCCTGGGAGGAGGGAGGGAATCAGCCCCAGCATTTT. Complete variable domain (other parts from reference TRBV30 and TRBJ1-5): SQTIHQWPATLVQPVGSPLSLECTVEGTSNPNLYWYRQAAGRGLQLLFYSVGIGQISSEVPQNLSASRPQDRQFILSSKKLLLSDSGFYLCAWEEGGNQPQHFGDGTRLSIL.

V gene TRBV10-3 combines with J gene TRBJ2-6; D gene ambiguous. CDR3 length: 17 residues. V was pared by 2 bases and J by 0 bases, with 11 bases between. Germline CDR1 is ENHRY and CDR2 is SYGVKD. Here the CDR3 reads CAISELGDVSGANVLTF. The CDR3 region has the DNA TGTGCCATCAGTGAGCTAGGAGACGTCTCTGGGGCCAACGTCCTGACTTTC.

This rearrangement joins TRBV7-2 to TRBJ1-1; the match to TRBD1 covers 9 bases. V lost 4 bases to trimming and J lost 8 bases; unmatched junction nucleotides: 14. Germline loops: CDR1 SGHTA, CDR2 FQGNSA. The CDR3 covers 16 residues. CDR3 in DNA: TGTGCCAGCAGCTCGCGGGGGATCACAGGGGGCCCCGAAGCTTTCTTT. Its protein product is CASSSRGITGGPEAFF.

This clone was observed once. The chain has TRBV7-8 and TRBJ1-6, with a tentative D call TRBD1 (5 bases). The CDR3 consists of 15 residues. The germline V gene encodes CDR1 SGHVS and CDR2 FQNEAQ. V was shortened by 0 bases and J by 8 bases, with 11 bases between the two germline ends. This chain's CDR3 is CASSLAIRVDSPLHF. CDR3 DNA: TGTGCCAGCAGCTTAGCGATCAGGGTGGATTCACCCCTCCACTTT.

The CDR3 region is CASSPDRERGQPQHF. The CDR3 DNA reads as TGTGCCAGCAGCCCGGACAGGGAACGGGGTCAGCCCCAGCATTTT. The chain joins TRBV28 to TRBJ1-5; 8 bases fit TRBD1. Trimming removed 6 bases from V and 6 bases from J; junction bases left unmatched: 10. CDR1 MDHEN and CDR2 SYDVKM come from the germline V gene. The CDR3 covers 15 residues.

This clone was seen only once. CDR3: CASSVMGVNQPQHF. CDR3 DNA sequence: TGTGCCAGCAGCGTTATGGGGGTCAATCAGCCCCAGCATTTT. The chain recombines TRBV9 with TRBJ1-5; a possible D gene is TRBD1 (5 bases). CDR1 and CDR2 from the germline V gene are SGDLS and YYNGEE. This CDR3 is 14 amino acids long. The V end lost 2 bases, the J end lost 3 bases, and 9 bases lay between the germline ends.

This clone came up once. The CDR3 DNA is TGTGCCAGCAGCTTGGGGGGTAATGAGCAGTTCTTC. Translation gives CASSLGGNEQFF. The chain carries TRBV5-4 and TRBJ2-1, with D hard to call. Germline CDR1 SGHNT, CDR2 YYREEE (reference sequence). This CDR3 region has 12 residues. V lost 0 bases and J 7 bases, leaving 5 bases between the germline ends.

This clone was seen more than once but under ten times. V gene TRBV7-2 combines with J gene TRBJ2-1, with D perhaps TRBD1 or TRBD2 (5 bases each). Germline V gene sequence: CDR1 SGHTA, CDR2 FQGNSA. The CDR3 is 15 amino acids. V lost 1 base and J lost 4, with 11 bases in between. Written as DNA, the CDR3 is TGTGCCAGCAGCTTAGATTTGGGGGTTTACAATGAGCAGTTCTTC. This encodes CASSLDLGVYNEQFF.

The chain is built from TRBV9 and TRBJ1-2; maybe TRBD1 (6 bases). CDR1 and CDR2 from the germline V gene are SGDLS and YYNGEE. This CDR3 contains 16 residues. The V end lost 4 bases, the J end lost 3 bases, and 19 bases lay between the germline ends. CDR3 region: CASSLPQGGPHYGYTF. CDR3 in DNA: TGTGCCAGCAGCCTTCCACAGGGAGGGCCCCACTATGGCTACACCTTC.

V usage is TRBV4-1 and J usage is TRBJ1-5; D is unresolved. CDR1 is MGHRA, CDR2 YSYEKL, per germline. The ends were cut back, 1 base at V and 0 bases at J, with 16 bases in the middle. CDR3 size: 18 residues. The CDR3 sequence is CASSQGGAGVYSNQPQHF. The CDR3 nucleotides read TGCGCCAGCAGCCAAGGTGGCGCGGGTGTATATAGCAATCAGCCCCAGCATTTT.

The CDR3 reads CASSPGYEQYF. The DNA of the CDR3 is TGTGCCAGCAGTCCCGGGTACGAGCAGTACTTC. This sequence joins TRBV28 and TRBJ2-7; D gene unclear. V was trimmed by 5 bases and J by 4 bases, leaving 6 bases between them. This CDR3 comprises 11 residues. Germline assignment: CDR1 MDHEN and CDR2 SYDVKM.

DNA of the CDR3: TGCGCCAGCAGCCAAGCGCCGGCGGTAGCGGGGAATACGCAGTATTTT. Protein product: CASSQAPAVAGNTQYF. V gene TRBV4-3 combines with J gene TRBJ2-3; 8 bases fit TRBD2. The germline V gene has CDR1 LGHNA and CDR2 YSLEER. With 1 base clipped from V and 7 bases from J, the junction kept 10 bases outside the gene matches. CDR3 size: 16 residues.